The 12 T cell receptor beta chains reported below all come from one sample, sequenced in a study of blood T cell repertoires in COVID-19. Assay: immunoSEQ multiplex PCR; the TCRdb copy retains only in-frame clones and omits some. The sample has 200,000 to 250,000 clones, 87% seen once; the top ten hold more than 10%. The sample was PBMCs or T cells enriched from blood (not recorded which). The receptors here all came from a man aged 30 to 39 who had recovered from COVID-19.

This sequence joins TRBV25-1 and TRBJ2-3; 7 nucleotides line up with TRBD1. J gave up 2 bases and V 4 bases, and 6 bases lay outside the gene matches. The CDR3 has 15 residues. Germline V CDR1 and CDR2: MGHDK, SYGVNS. The CDR3 DNA is TGTGCCAGCAGTGCTTTGACAGGGTACACAGATACGCAGTATTTT. Protein product: CASSALTGYTDTQYF.

This clone came up once. The chain has TRBV28 and TRBJ2-3, with 7 nucleotides matching TRBD2. Germline values: CDR1 MDHEN, CDR2 SYDVKM. The CDR3 extends over 15 amino acids. Trimming at V came to 4 bases and at J to 6 bases, leaving 10 bases not matched to a gene. CDR3 nucleotide sequence: TGTGCCAGCAGTTCGGCGGGAGTGGTGGTGGATACGCAGTATTTT. Residues: CASSSAGVVVDTQYF. The whole variable domain, remainder taken from reference TRBV28 and TRBJ2-3, is DVKVTQSSRYLVKRTGEKVFLECVQDMDHENMFWYRQDPGLGLRLIYFSYDVKMKEKGDIPEGYSVSREKKERFSLILESASTNQTSMYLCASSSAGVVVDTQYFGPGTRLTVL.

This sequence joins TRBV3-1 (or the pseudogene TRBV3-2) and TRBJ1-6; 7 nucleotides line up with TRBD1. The CDR3 consists of 14 residues. V trimming: 8 bases; J trimming: 7 bases; junction bases outside the gene matches: 8. Looked up from germline, CDR1 is LGHDT and CDR2 is YNNKEL (reference sequence). CDR3 residues: CASSDRDSNSPLHF. The CDR3 nucleotides read TGTGCCAGCTCGGATCGGGACAGCAATTCACCCCTCCACTTT.

V and J are TRBV7-6 and TRBJ1-2; the D is unclear. The CDR3 has 14 amino acids. Trimming stripped 6 bases from V and 1 base from J, with 12 bases between. Germline assignment: CDR1 SGHVS and CDR2 FNYEAQ. The CDR3 is CASSAATSNYGYTF. The DNA of the CDR3 is TGTGCCAGCAGTGCCGCGACAAGTAACTATGGCTACACCTTC.

The V gene is TRBV7-6, the J gene TRBJ2-1, with TRBD2 matching over 11 bases. V lost 3 bases to trimming and J lost 8 bases; unmatched junction nucleotides: 12. The CDR3 has 17 residues. Germline lookup yields CDR1 SGHVS and CDR2 FNYEAQ. The CDR3 loop is CASSFWGVAGGAYEQFF. The CDR3 nucleotides are TGTGCCAGCAGCTTCTGGGGTGTAGCGGGGGGGGCGTATGAGCAGTTCTTC.

The rearrangement uses TRBV19 and TRBJ1-1; TRBD1 agrees at 8 bases. This CDR3 spans 14 amino acids. V lost 4 bases, J lost 8 bases, and 9 bases stayed unmatched. Germline V gene lookup returns CDR1 LNHDA and CDR2 SQIVND (reference sequence). The CDR3 sequence: CASSRDRQGLEAFF. DNA of the CDR3: TGTGCCAGTAGTAGAGACCGACAGGGGCTAGAAGCTTTCTTT.

V is TRBV3-1 (or the pseudogene TRBV3-2) and J is TRBJ1-1, with D hard to call. Trimming stripped 1 base from V and 0 bases from J, with 6 bases between. Germline V gene data show CDR1 as LGHDT and CDR2 as YNNKEL (reference sequence). This CDR3 region has 14 residues. The DNA for the CDR3 is TGTGCCAGCAGCCAAGGTCCGGTGAACACTGAAGCTTTCTTT. Translation: CASSQGPVNTEAFF.

In nucleotides, the CDR3 is TGTGCCTGGACAGGGGGCAATGAGCAGTTCTTC. Translated: CAWTGGNEQFF. V usage is TRBV30 and J usage is TRBJ2-1; TRBD1 agrees at 7 bases. The CDR3 length is 11 residues. The germline gives CDR1 GTSNPN, CDR2 SVGIG (reference sequence). J was trimmed by 6 bases and V by 4 bases; bases with no gene match: 0.

The chain recombines TRBV18 with TRBJ2-1, with 11 bases fitting TRBD2. Germline trimming cut 2 bases from V and 6 bases from J; bases unmatched to any gene: 12. This CDR3 has 18 amino acids. In germline, CDR1 is KGHSH, CDR2 LQKENI. DNA of the CDR3: TGTGCCAGCTCACCATACCAGACTAGCGGGGAGTCGGGCAATGAGCAGTTCTTC. Amino acids: CASSPYQTSGESGNEQFF.

This chain uses TRBV10-3 with TRBJ1-4, with D possibly TRBD1 on 5 matching bases. V shed 5 bases and J shed 3 bases, with 13 bases lying between them. The CDR3 has 15 amino acids. The V gene's germline CDR1 is ENHRY and CDR2 SYGVKD. The CDR3 nucleotides read TGTGCCATCAGTTGCTATCGCAGGGCTAATGAAAAACTGTTTTTT. Its translation is CAISCYRRANEKLFF.

The rearrangement links TRBV7-9 to TRBJ2-5; D gene ambiguous. The V gene's germline CDR1 is SEHNR and CDR2 FQNEAQ (reference sequence). The CDR3 sequence is 10 residues long. Trimming left V 5 bases short and J 5 bases short, with 3 bases between. The CDR3 region has the DNA TGTGCCAGCAGCCGGGAGACCCAGTACTTC. Protein sequence: CASSRETQYF. The full variable domain, completed using reference TRBV7-9 and TRBJ2-5, is DTGVSQNPRHKITKRGQNVTFRCDPISEHNRLYWYRQTLGQGPEFLTYFQNEAQLEKSRLLSDRFSAERPKGSFSTLEIQRTEQGDSAMYLCASSRETQYFGPGTRLLVL.

Only a few counts were recorded for this clone. V is TRBV24-1 and J is TRBJ2-7; TRBD1 might be the D (5 bases). V was pared by 4 bases and J by 3 bases, with 21 bases between. The CDR3 contains 17 residues. From germline, CDR1 is KGHDR and CDR2 SFDVKD. For the CDR3, the DNA is TGTGCCACCAGTGACGAGAAATCATTGACAGCCTTCTACGAGCAGTACTTC. Protein: CATSDEKSLTAFYEQYF.